The subject of this entry is one T cell receptor beta chain. Trimming left V 6 bases short and J 5 bases short, with 11 bases between. The CDR3 runs 13 residues. Germline values: CDR1 SGHRS, CDR2 YFSETQ. Each of the donors was a healthy bone marrow donor. This sample was taken from a study of cytomegalovirus exposure and HLA in healthy donors. In the PCR, 60 Vbeta and 13 Jbeta primers were used. TCRdb keeps only in-frame clones here, not all; method: immunoSEQ multiplex PCR. The sample records roughly 71,000 clones, 70% to 85% being singletons. This receptor was taken from a human donor in good health. Sequencing was carried out using PBMCs. The genes are TRBV5-1 and TRBJ1-4; D is ambiguous. CDR3 nucleotide sequence: TGCGCCAGCAAGGTCAGCGGAAATGAAAAACTGTTTTTT. Translation: CASKVSGNEKLFF.